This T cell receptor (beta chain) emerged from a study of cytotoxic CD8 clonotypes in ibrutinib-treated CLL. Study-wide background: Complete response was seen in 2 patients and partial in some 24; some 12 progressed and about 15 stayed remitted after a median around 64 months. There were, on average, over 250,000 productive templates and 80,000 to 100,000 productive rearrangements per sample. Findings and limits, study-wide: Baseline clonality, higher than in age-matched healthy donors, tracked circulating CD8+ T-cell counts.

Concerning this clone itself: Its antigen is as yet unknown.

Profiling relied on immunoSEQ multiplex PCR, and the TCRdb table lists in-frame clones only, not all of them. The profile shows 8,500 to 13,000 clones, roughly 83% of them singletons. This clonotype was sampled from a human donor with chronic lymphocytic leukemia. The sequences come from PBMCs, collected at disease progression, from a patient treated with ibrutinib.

The CDR3 nucleotides read TGTGCCAGCTCACCTCTACAGGGGACAGGGTTTGACGAGCAGTACTTC. It specifies CASSPLQGTGFDEQYF. V and J are TRBV18 and TRBJ2-7, with 9 nucleotides matching TRBD1. The CDR3 is 16 residues long. Germline values: CDR1 KGHSH, CDR2 LQKENI. Germline trimming cut 3 bases from V and 5 bases from J; bases unmatched to any gene: 11.